This paragraph covers one T cell receptor (beta chain) sequence. Its cognate antigen is unknown. Specified time point: newly diagnosed, previously untreated cHL patient sample. CD4+ T cells were purified from thawed PBMCs by negative selection. Comparator PBMCs were from newly diagnosed, untreated classical Hodgkin lymphoma. After removal of 6 bases from V and 8 bases from J, the junction contained 12 bases not matched to a gene. CDR3 length: 14 residues. Germline CDR1 is KGHSH and CDR2 is LQKENI. Produced via immunoSEQ multiplex PCR; TCRdb's table is partial and in-frame only. In the table there are under 35,000 clones, less than 90% of which are singletons. The entry originates in a study of PD-1 blockade in classical Hodgkin lymphoma. General observations from the study: According to reports, newly diagnosed patients had lower baseline TCR diversity than healthy donors, and relapsed/refractory patients had lower baseline TCR diversity still. Repertoire differences lack defined causes, possibly disease activity or prior therapy.

The sequence came from a human donor with classical Hodgkin lymphoma. This chain uses TRBV18 with TRBJ1-2; the match to TRBD1 covers 7 bases. The material sequenced was CD4+ T cells from blood. CDR3 in amino acids: CASSAARGSRGYTF. CDR3 in DNA: TGTGCCAGCTCTGCCGCCAGGGGGTCTAGGGGCTACACCTTC.